This paragraph covers one T cell receptor (beta chain) sequence. The data belong to a study of esophageal squamous cell carcinoma under preoperative chemotherapy. At the level of the study: Samples included peripheral blood T cells as well as tumor-infiltrating lymphocytes.

Time point specified: after preoperative PTX-NDP chemotherapy. Germline values: CDR1 MNHEY, CDR2 SVGAGI. V was pared by 2 bases and J by 4 bases, with 14 bases between. The CDR3 consists of 15 residues. TCRdb re-called the PCR reads with MiXCR, one entry per CDR3 protein. The table lists over 25,000 distinct CDR3 sequences, around 50% of them singletons. The J gene is TRBJ1-2, the V gene TRBV6-5; D not certain. The TCR comes from a human donor with esophageal squamous cell carcinoma. The donor label of this sample is uncertain. The specimen was obtained from a patient given preoperative chemotherapy. The CDR3: CASSYTPREIYGYTF. DNA of the CDR3: TGTGCCAGCAGTTACACCCCGAGGGAAATCTATGGCTACACCTTC.